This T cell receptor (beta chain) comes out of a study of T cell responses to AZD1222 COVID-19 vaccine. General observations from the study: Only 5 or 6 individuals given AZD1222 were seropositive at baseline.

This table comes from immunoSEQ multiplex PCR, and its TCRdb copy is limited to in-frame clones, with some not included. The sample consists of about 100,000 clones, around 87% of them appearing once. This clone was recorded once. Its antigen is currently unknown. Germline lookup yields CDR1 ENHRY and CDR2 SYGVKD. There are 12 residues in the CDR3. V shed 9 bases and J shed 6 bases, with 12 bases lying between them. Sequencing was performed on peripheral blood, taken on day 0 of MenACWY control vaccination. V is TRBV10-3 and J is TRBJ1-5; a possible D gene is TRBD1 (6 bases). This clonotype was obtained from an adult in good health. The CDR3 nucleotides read TGTGCCATTTCGACAGGCGCTCAGCCCCAGCATTTT. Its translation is CAISTGAQPQHF.